This T cell receptor beta chain derives from a study of shared clonotypes between healthy human individuals. V was trimmed by 0 bases and J by 0 bases, leaving 9 bases between them. The length of the CDR3 is 17 residues. In the original analysis: Sequence data from immunoSEQ were junction-only and lacked quality scores; consequently, filtering differed. The assay was immunoSEQ multiplex PCR, and TCRdb's table has in-frame clones only and misses some. V and J calls and clone size are given by that table; D and trimming were obtained from the DNA. The sample holds roughly 1,600,000 clones; 97% to 99% are singletons and the top ten take 0.36%.

The sequence derives from a man in his thirties or forties in good health. V usage is TRBV23-1 and J usage is TRBJ2-6, with D unresolved. TRBV23-1 falls under the ORF class, with uncertain function. Sequencing was performed on naive CD4+ T cells sorted from blood. The subset here: CD45RA+ positively selected. The CDR3: CASSQSSPNSGANVLTF. For the CDR3, the DNA is TGCGCCAGCAGTCAATCCAGTCCGAACTCTGGGGCCAACGTCCTGACTTTC.